One and the same sample provided the 16 T cell receptor beta chains below, sequenced in a study of blood T cell repertoires in COVID-19. Profiling relied on immunoSEQ multiplex PCR, and the TCRdb table lists in-frame clones only, not all of them. Of over 250,000 clones listed, 85% to 90% were seen once; the top ten hold approximately 2%. Material: PBMCs or T cells enriched from blood (not recorded which). These receptors originate from a woman aged 60-75 years who had recovered from COVID-19.

This chain connects TRBV18 to TRBJ1-1; D unresolved. Trimming removed 2 bases at V and 1 base at J, with 8 bases between. This CDR3 is 14 amino acids long. Germline CDR1 and CDR2: KGHSH and LQKENI. The CDR3 spells CASSPRPGNTEAFF. The CDR3 DNA reads TGTGCCAGCTCACCAAGGCCGGGGAACACTGAAGCTTTCTTT.

This rearrangement joins TRBV21-1 to TRBJ2-3; the D call of TRBD2 is as the table states it, not checked on the DNA. TRBV21-1 counts as a pseudogene. The CDR3 is 14 amino acids. The CDR3 region is CASSERGSTDTQYF. The CDR3 bases are TGTGCCAGCAGCGAACGGGGAAGCACAGATACGCAGTATTTT.

The CDR3 region has the DNA TGTGCCAGCAGTGAGACAGTTGCAAACACCATATATTTT. Residues: CASSETVANTIYF. The rearrangement uses TRBV2 and TRBJ1-3; weak D call: TRBD1 (5 bases). Trimming took off 3 bases at V and 6 bases at J, with 9 bases between the two ends. The germline gives CDR1 SNHLY, CDR2 FYNNEI. The CDR3 covers 13 residues.

This rearrangement joins TRBV24-1 to TRBJ2-7; 8 nucleotides line up with TRBD2. This CDR3 spans 13 amino acids. Germline values: CDR1 KGHDR, CDR2 SFDVKD. The DNA for the CDR3 is TGTGCGCTCCCGGCTAGCGGGCTCTACGAGCAGTACTTC. Residues: CALPASGLYEQYF.

This chain connects TRBV6-5 to TRBJ2-7, with D perhaps matching TRBD1 (5 bases). Germline CDR1 and CDR2: MNHEY and SVGAGI. CDR3 size: 12 residues. Trimming cost V 6 bases and J 2 bases, with 8 bases left between them. The CDR3 bases are TGTGCCAGCAGACAGGCCCCCTACGAGCAGTACTTC. Its protein is CASRQAPYEQYF.

Only one count was recorded for this clone. The chain carries TRBV15 and TRBJ2-3; 9 positions agree with TRBD2. With V trimmed by 1 base and J by 6 bases, 5 bases remained unmatched. Germline CDR1 and CDR2: LNHNV and YYDKDF (reference sequence). The CDR3 is 15 residues long. CDR3 loop: CATSRGGRDLDTQYF. As DNA, the CDR3 is TGTGCCACCAGCAGAGGCGGGAGGGACCTGGATACGCAGTATTTT.

This sequence joins TRBV14 and TRBJ1-2; perhaps TRBD1 as D (5 bases). Germline V gene lookup returns CDR1 SGHDN and CDR2 FVKESK. The CDR3 runs 15 residues. The V end was cut by 1 base, the J end by 9 bases, with 18 bases between. The CDR3 is CASSQVGQKLRSYTF. CDR3 DNA: TGTGCCAGCAGCCAAGTGGGGCAGAAGCTACGCAGCTACACCTTC.

The count of this clone is one. Other DNA sequences in the same sample also yield this CDR3. V usage is TRBV3-1 (or the pseudogene TRBV3-2) and J usage is TRBJ1-2, with a weak D call TRBD1 (5 bases). Germline V gives CDR1 LGHDT, CDR2 YNNKEL (reference sequence). V was pared by 1 base and J by 4 bases, with 7 bases between. The CDR3 extends over 13 amino acids. CDR3 protein: CASSQAGIYGYTF. DNA of the CDR3: TGTGCCAGCAGCCAAGCAGGGATCTATGGCTACACCTTC.

This sequence joins TRBV12-2 and TRBJ2-5; the D call in the table, TRBD1, was not verified against the DNA. TRBV12-2 is a listed pseudogene. The CDR3 totals 16 residues. The CDR3 nucleotides read TGTGCAAGTCGCCCGCCACCGGGACACCCTGGAGAGACCCAGTACTTC. It codes for CASRPPPGHPGETQYF.

The chain couples TRBV11-2 to TRBJ2-7; D gene unclear. The germline CDR1 and CDR2 sequences are SGHAT and FQNNGV. CDR3 length: 12 amino acids. V shed 4 bases and J shed 4 bases, with 8 bases lying between them. The CDR3 here is CASSSLSYEQYF. The CDR3 DNA sequence: TGTGCCAGCAGCTCCTTGTCTTACGAGCAGTACTTC.

This clone has only one observation. The V gene is TRBV5-6, the J gene TRBJ2-1; D is undetermined. Germline V gene sequence: CDR1 SGHDT, CDR2 YYEEEE. This CDR3 has 12 amino acids. With 4 bases removed from V and 9 bases from J, the gap between germline ends came to 11 bases. The CDR3 DNA reads as TGTGCCAGCAGCCTGGGATGGAGTGAGCAGTTCTTC. This codes for CASSLGWSEQFF. Full variable domain (outside the CDR3, taken from reference TRBV5-6 and TRBJ2-1): DAGVTQSPTHLIKTRGQQVTLRCSPKSGHDTVSWYQQALGQGPQFIFQYYEEEERQRGNFPDRFSGHQFPNYSSELNVNALLLGDSALYLCASSLGWSEQFFGPGTRLTVL.

The chain uses TRBV9 and TRBJ1-3, with D hard to call. Germline CDR1 SGDLS, CDR2 YYNGEE. Trimming stripped 2 bases from V and 7 bases from J, with 10 bases between. The CDR3 sequence is 13 residues long. The CDR3 is CASSVGGSNTIYF. CDR3 bases: TGTGCCAGCAGCGTGGGAGGGAGCAACACCATATATTTT.

The chain couples TRBV25-1 to TRBJ2-1; TRBD2 aligns across 15 bases. This CDR3 is built from 17 residues. Trimming cost V 6 bases and J 4 bases; bases outside gene matches: 7. Germline CDR1 and CDR2: MGHDK and SYGVNS. The CDR3 region has the DNA TGTGCCAGCAGGGGGACTAGCGGGAGGAATATTTACAATGAGCAGTTCTTC. Translated: CASRGTSGRNIYNEQFF.

The V and J genes are TRBV29-1 and TRBJ2-3; tentative D call: TRBD2 (6 bases). The CDR3 loop spans 20 amino acids. V shed 0 bases and J shed 2 bases, with 27 bases lying between them. CDR1 and CDR2 (germline): SQVTM, ANQGSEA. The CDR3 DNA follows: TGCAGCGTTGAAGATTTTTCCACCGGATCGGGGGTTTACTACACAGATACGCAGTATTTT. This codes for CSVEDFSTGSGVYYTDTQYF.

V gene TRBV12-3 or TRBV12-4 combines with J gene TRBJ1-1; TRBD1 agrees at 8 bases. The CDR3 is 11 amino acids. Losses at the gene ends were 3 bases for V and 11 bases for J; bases not matched to a gene: 2. The CDR3 sequence is CASSFRGPAFF. The CDR3 DNA reads as TGTGCCAGCAGTTTCAGGGGGCCCGCTTTCTTT.

The chain uses TRBV19 and TRBJ2-5; 12 bases match TRBD2. CDR3 length: 16 residues. J lost 2 bases, V lost 5 bases, and 6 bases had no gene match. Germline loops: CDR1 LNHDA, CDR2 SQIVND (reference sequence). The CDR3 bases are TGTGCCAGTAGTTCAGGACTAGCGGGGCAACAAGAGACCCAGTACTTC. It yields the protein CASSSGLAGQQETQYF.